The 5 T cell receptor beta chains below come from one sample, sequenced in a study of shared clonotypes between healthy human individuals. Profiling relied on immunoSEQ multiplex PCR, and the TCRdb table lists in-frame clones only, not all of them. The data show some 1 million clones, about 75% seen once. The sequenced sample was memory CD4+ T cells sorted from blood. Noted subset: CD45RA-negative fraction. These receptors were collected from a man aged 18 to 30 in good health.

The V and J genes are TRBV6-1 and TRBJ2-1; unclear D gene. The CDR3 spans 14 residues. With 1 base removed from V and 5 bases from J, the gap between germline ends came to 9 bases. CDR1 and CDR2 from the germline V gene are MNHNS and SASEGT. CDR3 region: CASSEGTPNNEQFF. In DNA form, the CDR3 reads TGTGCCAGCAGTGAAGGGACGCCAAACAATGAGCAGTTCTTC.

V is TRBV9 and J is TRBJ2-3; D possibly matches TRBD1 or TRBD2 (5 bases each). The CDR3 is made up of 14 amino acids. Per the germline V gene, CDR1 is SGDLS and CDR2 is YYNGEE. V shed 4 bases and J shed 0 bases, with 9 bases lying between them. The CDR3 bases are TGTGCCAGCAGCCGGGACCCAAGCACAGATACGCAGTATTTT. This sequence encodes CASSRDPSTDTQYF.

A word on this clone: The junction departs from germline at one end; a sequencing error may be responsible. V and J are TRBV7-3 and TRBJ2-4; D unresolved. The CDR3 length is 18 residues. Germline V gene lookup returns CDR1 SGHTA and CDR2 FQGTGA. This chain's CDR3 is CASSQPNRAAFGKNIRYF. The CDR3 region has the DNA TGTGCCAGCAGCCAACCCAACCGGGCCGCCTTCGGCAAAAACATTCGGTACTTC.

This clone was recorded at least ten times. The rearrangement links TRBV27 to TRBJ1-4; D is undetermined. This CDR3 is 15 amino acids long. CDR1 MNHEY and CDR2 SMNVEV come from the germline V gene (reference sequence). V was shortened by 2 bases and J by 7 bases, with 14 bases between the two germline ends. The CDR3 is CASSLQLAGGEKLFF. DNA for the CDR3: TGTGCCAGCAGTTTACAGTTGGCAGGAGGTGAAAAACTGTTTTTT.

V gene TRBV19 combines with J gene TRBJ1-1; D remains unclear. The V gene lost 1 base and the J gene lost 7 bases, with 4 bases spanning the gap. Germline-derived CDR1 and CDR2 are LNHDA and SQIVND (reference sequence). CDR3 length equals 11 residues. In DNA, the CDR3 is TGTGCCAGTAGTATAGCCTATGAAGCTTTCTTT. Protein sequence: CASSIAYEAFF.